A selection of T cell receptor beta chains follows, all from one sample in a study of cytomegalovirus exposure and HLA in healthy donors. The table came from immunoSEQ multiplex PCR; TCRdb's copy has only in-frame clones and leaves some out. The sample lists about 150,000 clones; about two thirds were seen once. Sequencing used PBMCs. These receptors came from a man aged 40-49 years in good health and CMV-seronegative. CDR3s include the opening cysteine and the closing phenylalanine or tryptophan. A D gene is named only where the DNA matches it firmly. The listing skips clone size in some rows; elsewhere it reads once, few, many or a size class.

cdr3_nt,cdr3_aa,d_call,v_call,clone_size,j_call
TGCGCCAGCAGCTTGGTCGGAGGGGAGGGCGAGCAGTACTTC,CASSLVGGEGEQYF,TRBD2,TRBV5-1,-,TRBJ2-7
TGTGCCAGCAGCTTTGTCGACTATGGCTACACCTTC,CASSFVDYGYTF,-,TRBV5-4,-,TRBJ1-2
TGCGCCAGCAGCTTGGTCGCGGGACAGAACTACGAGCAGTACTTC,CASSLVAGQNYEQYF,-,TRBV5-1,once,TRBJ2-7
TGTGCCAGCACCTACTTGAACTCCTACGAGCAGTACTTC,CASTYLNSYEQYF,-,TRBV5-6,-,TRBJ2-7
TGTGCCAGTAGTGGGCAGGCAGGGATGGGGGGCTACACCTTC,CASSGQAGMGGYTF,-,TRBV19,-,TRBJ1-2
TGTGCCAGCAGCCAAGGGACTTCCCTGATCCGGAACACTGAAGCTTTCTTT,CASSQGTSLIRNTEAFF,-,TRBV4-2,-,TRBJ1-1
TGTGCCAGCAGCGGAGACGGAACAGGGGGGGCTTTCTTT,CASSGDGTGGAFF,TRBD1,TRBV9,-,TRBJ1-1
TGTGCCAGCTCACCACCAGGACAGTGGAACACTGAAGCTTTCTTT,CASSPPGQWNTEAFF,-,TRBV18,-,TRBJ1-1
TGTGCCAGCAGTTTCGTGACTAGCGGGGTGGGCTACGAGCAGTACTTC,CASSFVTSGVGYEQYF,TRBD2,TRBV28,few,TRBJ2-7
TGTGCCAGCAGTTCCGGGACAGGGGGCTTGGGTGAGCAGTTCTTC,CASSSGTGGLGEQFF,TRBD1,TRBV27,-,TRBJ2-1
TGTGCCAGCAGCATCACCCGGACTAGCGGGGCCAGGACCGGGGAGCTGTTTTTT,CASSITRTSGARTGELFF,TRBD2,TRBV7-2,-,TRBJ2-2
TGTGCCAGCAGGGCGGAGGGCGGGGGGTTAGTCGAGCAGTACTTC,CASRAEGGGLVEQYF,TRBD2,TRBV28,-,TRBJ2-7
TGTGCCAGCAGTGAACTCAGGGGGGTTCAAGAGACCCAGTACTTC,CASSELRGVQETQYF,-,TRBV2,-,TRBJ2-5
TGTGCCAGTAGTACCCAAGGACTAGCGGGGTCTAGCACAGATACGCAGTATTTT,CASSTQGLAGSSTDTQYF,TRBD2,TRBV19,-,TRBJ2-3
TGTGCCAGCAACTTAATCCTTCGGACAACAAACACTGAAGCTTTCTTT,CASNLILRTTNTEAFF,-,TRBV5-5,-,TRBJ1-1
TGTGCCAGCAGATCCCGGGACAGGTTCTCCTACGAGCAGTACTTC,CASRSRDRFSYEQYF,TRBD1,TRBV2,-,TRBJ2-7
TGTGCCAGCAGTAGTAGCGGGGGGACCTACAATGAGCAGTTCTTC,CASSSSGGTYNEQFF,TRBD2,TRBV6-5,few,TRBJ2-1
TGTGCCAGTAGTATAGAAAGAGGGGGCGTGAGTTCACCCCTCCACTTT,CASSIERGGVSSPLHF,TRBD1,TRBV19,-,TRBJ1-6
TGCGCCAGCAGCCAAACCGTGGGCGAAAAACTGTTTTTT,CASSQTVGEKLFF,-,TRBV4-1,few,TRBJ1-4
TGTGCCAGCAGCTTAGGAGCCTACGAGCAGTACTTC,CASSLGAYEQYF,-,TRBV7-9,-,TRBJ2-7
TGTGCCAGCTCTCTGGGGGAGGACACTGAAGCTTTCTTT,CASSLGEDTEAFF,-,TRBV18,-,TRBJ1-1
TGTGCCAGCAGCCCCCAAGGCGGGACAGGGGGACGCGAGCAGTACTTC,CASSPQGGTGGREQYF,TRBD1,TRBV7-2,once,TRBJ2-7
TGTGCCAGCAGTTACTCGGGGCCCAATGAAAAACTGTTTTTT,CASSYSGPNEKLFF,-,TRBV6-5,-,TRBJ1-4
TGTGCCAGCAGCCTAACTAGGCAGGCAGAGACCCAGTACTTC,CASSLTRQAETQYF,-,TRBV6-1,-,TRBJ2-5
TGTGCCAGCAATCAGGGCGTCACTGAAGCTTTCTTT,CASNQGVTEAFF,-,TRBV7-9,-,TRBJ1-1
TGTGCCAGCAGCTTGCTGGCCTCTGGGGCCAACGTCCTGACTTTC,CASSLLASGANVLTF,-,TRBV5-6,-,TRBJ2-6
TGCGCCAGCAGCCAGGATCCGGGTAATCAGCCCCAGCATTTT,CASSQDPGNQPQHF,-,TRBV4-1,-,TRBJ1-5
TGTGCCAGTAGTTGGGACAGGGGAACTCAGCCCCAGCATTTT,CASSWDRGTQPQHF,TRBD1,TRBV19,once,TRBJ1-5
TGCGCCAGCAGCCAAGGAGCGACGAAAAATCAGCCCCAGCATTTT,CASSQGATKNQPQHF,-,TRBV4-1,-,TRBJ1-5
TGTGCCAGCACCCCCCGGACTCAATCCTACGAGCAGTACTTC,CASTPRTQSYEQYF,-,TRBV7-6,-,TRBJ2-7
TGCGCCAGCAGCCAAGATCCCCGGACAGGGGGATATCATGAAAAACTGTTTTTT,CASSQDPRTGGYHEKLFF,TRBD1,TRBV4-3,-,TRBJ1-4
TGCGCCAGCAGCTTGGTCCCCTCCGGGACAGGGGTCGGTGGCTACACCTTC,CASSLVPSGTGVGGYTF,TRBD1,TRBV5-1,-,TRBJ1-2
TGTGCCAGCAGCTTAGCAGCGTCCTACAATGAGCAGTTCTTC,CASSLAASYNEQFF,-,TRBV7-9,-,TRBJ2-1
TGTGCCAGCAGCTTAACAGCGGCCAGGATTCCGTCGGGAGGAAACACCATATATTTT,CASSLTAARIPSGGNTIYF,-,TRBV7-6,once,TRBJ1-3
TGTGCCAGCAGCTTAGCGGATCCCAGCGGGGGGTTCTACGAGCAGTACTTC,CASSLADPSGGFYEQYF,TRBD2,TRBV7-6,-,TRBJ2-7
TGTGCCACCAGCAGATCTATAGCGGGAGGACGTGAGACCCAGTACTTC,CATSRSIAGGRETQYF,TRBD2,TRBV15,-,TRBJ2-5
TGTGCCAGCAGCTTGCCGGGAGATCTGTCCTACGAGCAGTACTTC,CASSLPGDLSYEQYF,-,TRBV5-4,once,TRBJ2-7
TGTGCCAGCAGCGTCAGCGGGATAACAGATACGCAGTATTTT,CASSVSGITDTQYF,TRBD2,TRBV9,-,TRBJ2-3
TGCGCCAGCAGCCAAGAGGGCAGCAGGAACACTGAAGCTTTCTTT,CASSQEGSRNTEAFF,-,TRBV4-1,-,TRBJ1-1
TGTGCCAGCAGGGACAGCGGGGTAGCCAAAAACATTCAGTACTTC,CASRDSGVAKNIQYF,-,TRBV28,-,TRBJ2-4
TGTGCCAGCAGCTTTACTGGCAGGGCATACTCACCCCTCCACTTT,CASSFTGRAYSPLHF,-,TRBV11-3,once,TRBJ1-6
TGTGCCAGCAGCTTCCAACCGACAAGAAACTCCTACGAGCAGTACTTC,CASSFQPTRNSYEQYF,-,TRBV11-2,few,TRBJ2-7
TGCAGCGCGGGCCCCGGGACTAGCGGTTACGAGCAGTACTTC,CSAGPGTSGYEQYF,TRBD2,TRBV29-1,once,TRBJ2-7
TGTGCCAGCAGTGGGACAGGGGGCACTGAGCAGTTCTTC,CASSGTGGTEQFF,TRBD1,TRBV25-1,few,TRBJ2-1
TGTGCCACAAAATCTACCGCGGGACAGAGCCAAGAGACCCAGTACTTC,CATKSTAGQSQETQYF,-,TRBV10-3,-,TRBJ2-5
TGTGCCAGCAGCTCGGGACTAGCGGGAGGATCGGATACGCAGTATTTT,CASSSGLAGGSDTQYF,TRBD2,TRBV7-2,-,TRBJ2-3
TGTGCCAGCAGCTTACTAGCGGGGGGTACCTACGAGCAGTACTTC,CASSLLAGGTYEQYF,TRBD2,TRBV6-5,-,TRBJ2-7
TGTGCCAGCAGGCCTACAGGGGGGAACCCCTACGAGCAGTACTTC,CASRPTGGNPYEQYF,TRBD1,TRBV28,few,TRBJ2-7
TGCGCCAGCAGCTTGGGGACACCGAAAAACATTCAGTACTTC,CASSLGTPKNIQYF,-,TRBV5-1,once,TRBJ2-4
TGCAGCGTTAACAACAGGGGTACCGGGGAGCTGTTTTTT,CSVNNRGTGELFF,TRBD1,TRBV29-1,-,TRBJ2-2
TGTGCCAGCAGTTACGAAGGGGAAGCCACTGAAGCTTTCTTT,CASSYEGEATEAFF,-,TRBV6-5,few,TRBJ1-1
TGTGCCAGCAGTTTACAGAGATTGGGCACTGAAGCTTTCTTT,CASSLQRLGTEAFF,-,TRBV6-5,-,TRBJ1-1